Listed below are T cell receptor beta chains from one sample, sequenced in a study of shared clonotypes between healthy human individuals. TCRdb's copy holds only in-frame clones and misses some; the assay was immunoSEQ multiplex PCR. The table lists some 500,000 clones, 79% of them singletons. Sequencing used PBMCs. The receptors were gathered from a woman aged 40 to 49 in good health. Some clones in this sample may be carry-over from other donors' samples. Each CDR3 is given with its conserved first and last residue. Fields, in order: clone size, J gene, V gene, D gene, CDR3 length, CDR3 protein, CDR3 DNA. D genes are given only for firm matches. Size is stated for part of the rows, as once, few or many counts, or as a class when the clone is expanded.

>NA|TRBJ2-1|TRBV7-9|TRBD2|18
CASSPEGSSGDSYNEQFF
TGTGCCAGCAGCCCAGAGGGGTCTAGCGGAGACTCCTACAATGAGCAGTTCTTC
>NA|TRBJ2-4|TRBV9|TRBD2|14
CASSLEGGRNIQYF
TGTGCCAGCAGTTTAGAGGGCGGGAGAAACATTCAGTACTTC
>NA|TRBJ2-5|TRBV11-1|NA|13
CASSWGATETQYF
TGTGCCAGCAGCTGGGGAGCTACGGAGACCCAGTACTTC
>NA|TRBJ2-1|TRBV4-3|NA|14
CASSQETAFSEQFF
TGCGCCAGCAGCCAAGAAACTGCATTTTCTGAGCAGTTCTTC
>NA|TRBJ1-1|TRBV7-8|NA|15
CASSPEQGMNTEAFF
TGTGCCAGCAGCCCCGAACAGGGAATGAACACTGAAGCTTTCTTT
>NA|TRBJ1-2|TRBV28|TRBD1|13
CASSFTGAYGYTF
TGTGCCAGCAGTTTTACAGGGGCCTATGGCTACACCTTC
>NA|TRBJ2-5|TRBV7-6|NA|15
CASSQSRDGQETQYF
TGTGCCAGCAGCCAAAGCCGGGACGGCCAAGAGACCCAGTACTTC
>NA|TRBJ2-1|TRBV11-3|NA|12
CASSDRLESPLF
TGTGCCAGCAGCGACCGACTAGAAAGCCCCCTCTTC
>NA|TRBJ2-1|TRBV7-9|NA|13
CASSADSYNEQFF
TGTGCCAGCAGCGCAGACAGTTACAATGAGCAGTTCTTC
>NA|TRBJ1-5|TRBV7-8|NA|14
CASSLGGMDQPQHF
TGTGCCAGCAGCTTGGGGGGGATGGATCAGCCCCAGCATTTT
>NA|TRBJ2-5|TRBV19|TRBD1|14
CASSGTASMETQYF
TGTGCCAGCTCCGGGACAGCGTCGATGGAGACCCAGTACTTC
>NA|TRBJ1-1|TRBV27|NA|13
CASSFKAYTEAFF
TGTGCCAGCAGTTTTAAGGCTTACACTGAAGCTTTCTTT
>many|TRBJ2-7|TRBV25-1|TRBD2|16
CASSAGSGYLSYEQYF
TGTGCCAGCAGTGCCGGTAGCGGGTACCTTTCCTACGAGCAGTACTTC
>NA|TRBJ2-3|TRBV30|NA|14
CAWSVSSSTDTQYF
TGTGCCTGGAGTGTAAGTAGCAGCACAGATACGCAGTATTTT
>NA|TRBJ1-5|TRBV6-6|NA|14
CASSYDHSNQPQHF
TGTGCCAGCAGTTATGACCATAGCAATCAGCCCCAGCATTTT
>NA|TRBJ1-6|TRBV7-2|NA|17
CASSLTAGTTGNSPLHF
TGTGCCAGCAGCTTAACCGCCGGGACGACGGGGAATTCACCCCTCCACTTT
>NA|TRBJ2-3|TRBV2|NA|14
CASSPQFTSDTQYF
TGTGCCAGCAGTCCTCAATTCACCTCAGATACGCAGTATTTT
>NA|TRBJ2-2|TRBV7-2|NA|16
CASSLVARSFTGELFF
TGTGCCAGCAGCTTAGTGGCTAGGAGCTTTACCGGGGAGCTGTTTTTT
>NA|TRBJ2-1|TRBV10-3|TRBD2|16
CAISEFVASGRGEQFF
TGTGCCATCAGTGAGTTTGTGGCTAGCGGGAGAGGTGAGCAGTTCTTC
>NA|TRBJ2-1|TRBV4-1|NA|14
CASSPILRAKEQFF
TGCGCCAGCAGCCCAATTCTAAGGGCCAAAGAGCAGTTCTTC
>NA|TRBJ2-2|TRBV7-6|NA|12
CASSETAGELFF
TGTGCCAGCAGCGAGACGGCCGGGGAGCTGTTTTTT
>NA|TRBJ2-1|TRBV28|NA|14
CASVRDSSYNEQFF
TGTGCCAGCGTCCGGGATAGCTCCTACAATGAGCAGTTCTTC
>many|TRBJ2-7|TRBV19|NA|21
CASSMQGATFSASPAYYEQYF
TGTGCCAGTAGTATGCAGGGCGCCACTTTCTCCGCGTCCCCCGCGTACTACGAGCAGTACTTC
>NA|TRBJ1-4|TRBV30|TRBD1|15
CAWSVGTGENEKLFF
TGTGCCTGGAGTGTAGGGACAGGGGAGAATGAAAAACTGTTTTTT
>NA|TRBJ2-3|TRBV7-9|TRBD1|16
CASAGRGTGDPDTQYF
TGTGCCAGCGCGGGGCGAGGGACAGGGGACCCAGATACGCAGTATTTT
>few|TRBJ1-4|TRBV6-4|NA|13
CASTPRGLEKLFF
TGTGCCAGCACTCCTAGGGGTCTTGAAAAACTGTTTTTT
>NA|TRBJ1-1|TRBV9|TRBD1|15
CASSVQGGLDTEAFF
TGTGCCAGCAGCGTACAGGGGGGTTTGGACACTGAAGCTTTCTTT
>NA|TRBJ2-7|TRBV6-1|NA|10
CASRDSEQYF
TGTGCCAGCAGGGACAGCGAGCAGTACTTC
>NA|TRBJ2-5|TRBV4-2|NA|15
CASSQEPGPQETQYF
TGTGCCAGCAGCCAAGAGCCAGGACCACAAGAGACCCAGTACTTC
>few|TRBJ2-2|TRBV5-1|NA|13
CASSLSGTGELFF
TGCGCCAGCAGCTTGTCGGGGACCGGGGAGCTGTTTTTT
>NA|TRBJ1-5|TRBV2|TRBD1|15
CASSRDSHSNQPQHF
TGTGCCAGCAGTCGGGACAGTCATAGCAATCAGCCCCAGCATTTT
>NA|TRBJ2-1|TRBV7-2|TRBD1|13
CASIWTGHNEQFF
TGTGCCAGCATCTGGACAGGGCACAATGAGCAGTTCTTC
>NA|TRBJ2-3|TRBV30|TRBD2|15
CAWKKLAGGTDTQYF
TGTGCCTGGAAAAAACTAGCGGGGGGCACAGATACGCAGTATTTT
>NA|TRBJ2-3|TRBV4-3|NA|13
CASSQDLADTQYF
TGCGCCAGCAGCCAAGATTTGGCAGATACGCAGTATTTT
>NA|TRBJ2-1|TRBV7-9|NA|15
CASSPGGRAINEQFF
TGTGCCAGCAGCCCTGGGGGCAGAGCCATCAATGAGCAGTTCTTC
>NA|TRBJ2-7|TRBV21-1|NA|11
CASSSPPRRYF
TGTGCCAGCAGCAGCCCCCCGAGGAGGTACTTC
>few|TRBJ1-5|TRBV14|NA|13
CASSQDGSQPQHF
TGTGCCAGCAGCCAAGACGGGAGTCAGCCCCAGCATTTT
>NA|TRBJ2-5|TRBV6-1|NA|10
CASSAETQYF
TGTGCCAGCAGTGCCGAGACCCAGTACTTC
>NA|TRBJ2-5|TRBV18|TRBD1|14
CASSPRQGQETQYF
TGTGCCAGCTCACCACGACAGGGGCAAGAGACCCAGTACTTC